The 20 T cell receptor beta chains below were found in one sample sequenced in a study of blood T cell repertoires in COVID-19. Assay used: immunoSEQ multiplex PCR; TCRdb lists only in-frame clones, some missing. The data show about 260,000 clones, 80% to 90% seen once. The sequencing input was PBMCs or T cells enriched from blood (not recorded which). The receptors were sampled from a man younger than 45 with acute COVID-19.

This clone occurred a few times. This sequence joins TRBV19 and TRBJ1-6, with D hard to call. V was cut by 5 bases and J by 9 bases, with 14 bases left in between. Germline CDR1 and CDR2: LNHDA and SQIVND (reference sequence). The CDR3 is made up of 14 amino acids. The CDR3 DNA reads TGTGCCAGTAGTGTCGAGGGCACGGTTTCACCCCTCCACTTT. This codes for CASSVEGTVSPLHF.

The gene calls are TRBV7-9 and TRBJ2-1; D unclear. The germline V and J ends were trimmed by 5 bases and 6 bases, with 14 bases remaining between them. The CDR3 spans 14 residues. Germline V gene data show CDR1 as SEHNR and CDR2 as FQNEAQ (reference sequence). The CDR3 protein is CASSEIEVFNEQFF. The CDR3 DNA reads as TGTGCCAGCAGCGAGATTGAGGTATTCAATGAGCAGTTCTTC.

The chain uses TRBV6-5 and TRBJ1-1; D call uncertain. Trimming took 2 bases from V and 1 from J, leaving 11 bases between them. The CDR3 is 15 amino acids. Germline lookup yields CDR1 MNHEY and CDR2 SVGAGI. For the CDR3, the DNA is TGTGCCAGCAGTTACGGAGCAGGAGGGAACACTGAAGCTTTCTTT. The encoded protein is CASSYGAGGNTEAFF.

This chain uses TRBV9 with TRBJ2-1; D might be TRBD2 (5 bases). The length of the CDR3 is 15 residues. CDR1 is SGDLS, CDR2 YYNGEE, per germline. V lost 0 bases and J 6 bases, leaving 13 bases between the germline ends. This chain's CDR3 is CASSVVAKEGNEQFF. The CDR3 DNA follows: TGTGCCAGCAGCGTAGTTGCCAAAGAGGGCAATGAGCAGTTCTTC.

CDR3 sequence (DNA): TGTGCCACCAGCAGAGATCGACACTCCTACGAGCAGTACGTC. It codes for CATSRDRHSYEQYV. The chain has TRBV15 and TRBJ2-7, with D uncertain. CDR1 and CDR2 from the germline V gene are LNHNV and YYDKDF (reference sequence). There are 14 residues in the CDR3. V gave up 0 bases and J gave up 0 bases, with 6 bases separating them.

V and J are TRBV23-1 and TRBJ2-7; D is unresolved. TRBV23-1 is labeled an ORF, and its function is uncertain. The CDR3 consists of 16 residues. V lost 0 bases and J 6 bases, leaving 18 bases between the germline ends. The CDR3 sequence: CASSQSILASTREQYV. For the CDR3, the DNA is TGCGCCAGCAGTCAATCGATCTTAGCAAGCACGCGCGAGCAGTACGTC.

The chain employs TRBV19 and TRBJ2-2, with a tentative D call TRBD1 (5 bases). CDR1 and CDR2 (germline): LNHDA, SQIVND (reference sequence). The CDR3 sequence is 13 residues long. With 4 bases removed from V and 7 bases from J, the gap between germline ends came to 10 bases. CDR3 DNA: TGTGCCAGTAGTACCAAAGGGGTCGGGGAGCTGTTTTTT. As protein: CASSTKGVGELFF.

The chain has TRBV27 and TRBJ1-5, with D unresolved. Germline CDR1 MNHEY, CDR2 SMNVEV (reference sequence). This CDR3 region has 12 residues. V was cut by 6 bases and J by 1 base, with 4 bases left in between. DNA of the CDR3: TGTGCCAGCAGACACAGCAATCAGCCCCAGCATTTT. Translated: CASRHSNQPQHF.

The rearrangement uses TRBV3-1 (or the pseudogene TRBV3-2) and TRBJ2-1, with 14 bases lining up with TRBD2. Germline V gene lookup returns CDR1 LGHDT and CDR2 YNNKEL (reference sequence). The CDR3 runs 15 residues. After removal of 6 bases from V and 8 bases from J, the junction contained 6 bases not matched to a gene. Here the CDR3 DNA reads TGTGCCAGCAGAAGACTAGCGGGGGGGCGAGATGAGCAGTTCTTC. Its protein product is CASRRLAGGRDEQFF.

The chain employs TRBV6-5 and TRBJ2-2, with TRBD1 matching 10 bases. Germline assignment: CDR1 MNHEY and CDR2 SVGAGI. The CDR3 has 15 amino acids. After removal of 6 bases from V and 5 bases from J, the junction contained 6 bases not matched to a gene. The CDR3 reads CASRPTGGATGELFF. The CDR3 nucleotides are TGTGCCAGCAGACCGACAGGGGGCGCGACCGGGGAGCTGTTTTTT.

V and J are TRBV29-1 and TRBJ1-2; possibly TRBD1 for D (5 bases). The ends were cut back, 8 bases at V and 8 bases at J, with 15 bases in the middle. In germline, CDR1 is SQVTM, CDR2 ANQGSEA. This CDR3 spans 11 amino acids. DNA for the CDR3: TGCAGCTCCCAGGAGGGGAACGGCTACACCTTC. It yields the protein CSSQEGNGYTF.

The chain couples TRBV5-6 to TRBJ1-6; 7 bases align to TRBD1. Germline CDR1 SGHDT, CDR2 YYEEEE. Germline trimming cut 6 bases from V and 8 bases from J; bases unmatched to any gene: 8. This CDR3 is built from 14 residues. The CDR3 region has the DNA TGTGCCAGCACCTATAACAGGGGACATTCACCCCTCCACTTT. It codes for CASTYNRGHSPLHF.

The chain combines TRBV6-5 with TRBJ1-2, with D possibly being TRBD1 (5 bases). CDR1 and CDR2 from the germline V gene are MNHEY and SVGAGI. V lost 5 bases and J 2 bases, leaving 15 bases between the germline ends. This CDR3 has 15 residues. CDR3 amino acids: CASSNRQYSNYGYTF. CDR3 sequence (DNA): TGTGCCAGCAGTAACCGACAGTACAGCAACTATGGCTACACCTTC.

Concerning this clone: Its ends do not fully match the called genes, so a read error is possible. This chain joins TRBV5-1 and TRBJ2-1; D gene unclear. The germline gives CDR1 SGHRS, CDR2 YFSETQ. There are 11 residues in the CDR3. The CDR3 DNA sequence: TGTGCCAGCAGCTTGGAGCGTGAGCAGTTCTTC. This translates into CASSLEREQFF. The variable domain in full, with the rest retrieved from reference TRBV5-1 and TRBJ2-1, is KAGVTQTPRYLIKTRGQQVTLSCSPISGHRSVSWYQQTPGQGLQFLFEYFSETQRNKGNFPGRFSGRQFSNSRSEMNVSTLELGDSALYLCASSLEREQFFGPGTRLTVL.

CDR3 sequence (DNA): TGTGCTAGTGGTTTGACAGGGAGTCCCACTGAAGCTTTCTTT. Protein: CASGLTGSPTEAFF. The chain carries TRBV12-5 and TRBJ1-1, with D possibly TRBD1 on 6 matching bases. Germline V CDR1 and CDR2: LGHNT, FRNRAP. Trimming took off 2 bases at V and 4 bases at J, with 11 bases between the two ends. The CDR3 length is 14 residues.

CDR3 bases: TGTGCCAGCAGCTTGGAGTGGGGACAGGGAGCAACTGAAGCTTTCTTT. Its translation is CASSLEWGQGATEAFF. V and J are TRBV5-6 and TRBJ1-1, with 9 bases identical to TRBD1. CDR1 is SGHDT, CDR2 YYEEEE, per germline. This CDR3 is 16 amino acids long. V trimming: 0 bases; J trimming: 5 bases; junction bases outside the gene matches: 8.

This clone was seen just once. The rearrangement joins TRBV19 to TRBJ1-5, with 12 nucleotides matching TRBD1. CDR3 size: 15 residues. Germline trimming cut 3 bases from V and 6 bases from J; bases unmatched to any gene: 3. Looked up from germline, CDR1 is LNHDA and CDR2 is SQIVND (reference sequence). DNA for the CDR3: TGTGCCAGTAGTATGGGACAGGGGGCCGGTCAGCCCCAGCATTTT. It yields the protein CASSMGQGAGQPQHF.

CDR3 region: CASNPDRGSPLHF. The CDR3, as DNA: TGTGCCAGCAACCCAGACCGGGGTTCACCCCTCCACTTT. The V gene is TRBV28, the J gene TRBJ1-6; no reliable D call. The CDR3 length is 13 residues. Per the germline V gene, CDR1 is MDHEN and CDR2 is SYDVKM. V was clipped by 7 bases and J by 9 bases, with 13 bases between them.

The chain links TRBV5-8 to TRBJ1-1; the D gene is possibly TRBD1 (5 bases). This CDR3 region has 15 residues. V lost 5 bases and J lost 5, with 19 bases in between. Germline V lookup: CDR1 SGHTS, CDR2 YDEGEE. CDR3 nucleotide sequence: TGTGCCAGCAGGGCCGACAGAGCTTTAGGGACTGAAGCTTTCTTT. Its protein is CASRADRALGTEAFF.

This clone was picked up one time. This chain joins TRBV6-4 and TRBJ2-1; 11 bases fit TRBD2. CDR1 is MRHNA, CDR2 SNTAGT, per germline. The CDR3 consists of 15 residues. Trimming cost V 8 bases and J 5 bases; bases outside gene matches: 8. DNA of the CDR3: TGTGCCAGCGCCACCGGGACTAGCGGAAACAATGAGCAGTTCTTC. Its protein is CASATGTSGNNEQFF.